One sample yielded the 30 T cell receptor beta chains listed below, sequenced in a study of T cell responses to AZD1222 COVID-19 vaccine. Repertoires were generated with immunoSEQ multiplex PCR, while TCRdb's copy carries only in-frame clones and drops some. Among 130,000 to 150,000 clones listed, around 91% were seen once. The sample in question was peripheral blood, obtained on day 0 of AZD1222 vaccination. The source of these receptors is an adult in good health.

The chain employs TRBV7-2 and TRBJ1-4, with a tentative D call TRBD1 (5 bases). Deletions cut 8 bases from V and 5 bases from J, with 12 bases between. Germline values: CDR1 SGHTA, CDR2 FQGNSA. This CDR3 is 13 amino acids long. The CDR3 DNA sequence: TGTGCCAGCCGTAGGGGTTTAAATGAAAAACTGTTTTTT. Protein sequence: CASRRGLNEKLFF.

This clone came up once. This sequence joins TRBV6-5 and TRBJ2-1; TRBD2 aligns across 8 bases. The CDR3 has 12 residues. Per the germline V gene, CDR1 is MNHEY and CDR2 is SVGAGI. Germline trimming cut 10 bases from V and 8 bases from J; bases unmatched to any gene: 7. The CDR3 region is CATREGSDEQFF. The DNA for the CDR3 is TGTGCCACCCGGGAGGGTAGCGATGAGCAGTTCTTC.

This chain links TRBV5-4 with TRBJ1-1; 10 bases match TRBD1. Germline V gene data show CDR1 as SGHNT and CDR2 as YYREEE (reference sequence). The CDR3 spans 16 residues. V lost 3 bases to trimming and J lost 6 bases; unmatched junction nucleotides: 11. Here the CDR3 reads CASSSVTGGLSAEAFF. Written as DNA, the CDR3 is TGTGCCAGCAGCTCGGTGACAGGGGGCCTTAGCGCTGAAGCTTTCTTT.

The J gene is TRBJ2-3, the V gene TRBV6-1, with D maybe TRBD1 (6 bases). Germline CDR1 is MNHNS and CDR2 is SASEGT. The germline V and J ends were trimmed by 2 bases and 4 bases, with 25 bases remaining between them. This CDR3 has 19 amino acids. CDR3 loop: CASSERGLPLASISDTQYF. The CDR3 DNA reads TGTGCCAGCAGTGAAAGGGGGTTACCCTTGGCCTCTATTTCAGATACGCAGTATTTT.

The chain couples TRBV28 to TRBJ2-7; no clear D. This CDR3 comprises 13 residues. The V end lost 2 bases, the J end lost 2 bases, and 7 bases lay between the germline ends. The germline V gene has CDR1 MDHEN and CDR2 SYDVKM. The CDR3 nucleotides read TGTGCCAGCAGTTTAGGCAGTACCTACGAGCAGTACTTC. Its translation: CASSLGSTYEQYF.

V gene TRBV19 combines with J gene TRBJ1-5; D is unclear. Germline CDR1 is LNHDA and CDR2 is SQIVND (reference sequence). Trimming cost V 5 bases and J 0 bases, with 11 bases left between them. The CDR3 sequence is 15 residues long. The CDR3 DNA reads TGTGCCAGTAGTCCGCGACATTATAGCAATCAGCCCCAGCATTTT. Its protein is CASSPRHYSNQPQHF.

This clone is a singleton in its sample. Other nucleotide sequences in the sample specify the same CDR3. V is TRBV28 and J is TRBJ1-2; tentatively, D is TRBD1 (6 bases). The CDR3 spans 13 residues. Between the trimmed V and J ends, which lost 1 base and 5 bases, there was a span of 8 bases. Germline V gene data show CDR1 as MDHEN and CDR2 as SYDVKM. CDR3 nucleotide sequence: TGTGCCAGCAGTTTATCTCAGGGGTATGGCTACACCTTC. Amino acids: CASSLSQGYGYTF.

The genes are TRBV24-1 and TRBJ1-1, with D tentatively TRBD1 (5 bases). The CDR3 has 12 residues. Germline loops: CDR1 KGHDR, CDR2 SFDVKD. Trimming removed 0 bases from V and 11 bases from J, with 9 bases in between. In DNA, the CDR3 is TGTGCCACCAGTGATTTGGGGACTAGGGCTTTCTTT. It translates to CATSDLGTRAFF.

V is TRBV2 and J is TRBJ2-7; 10 bases map to TRBD2. Germline V gives CDR1 SNHLY, CDR2 FYNNEI. The trim removed 10 bases at V and 5 bases at J, leaving 2 bases unmatched. The CDR3 has 11 residues. The CDR3 here is CANGLADEQYF. The CDR3 DNA is TGTGCCAATGGACTAGCGGACGAGCAGTACTTC.

The rearrangement links TRBV15 to TRBJ2-7; 15 bases align to TRBD2. V trimming: 0 bases; J trimming: 2 bases; junction bases outside the gene matches: 2. Per germline, CDR1 LNHNV and CDR2 YYDKDF (reference sequence). The CDR3 extends over 17 amino acids. Written as DNA, the CDR3 is TGTGCCACCAGCAGAGACAGGACTAGCGGGAGGGCCTACGAGCAGTACTTC. This translates into CATSRDRTSGRAYEQYF.

The rearrangement joins TRBV12-3 or TRBV12-4 to TRBJ2-5; D not resolved. Between the trimmed V and J ends, which lost 3 bases and 4 bases, there was a span of 9 bases. The CDR3 consists of 13 residues. CDR3 sequence (DNA): TGTGCCAGCAGTTTGGCTACGTCAGAGACCCAGTACTTC. Translation gives CASSLATSETQYF.

V gene TRBV5-4 combines with J gene TRBJ2-3; tentatively, D is TRBD2 (6 bases). The germline V and J ends were trimmed by 4 bases and 2 bases, with 17 bases remaining between them. The CDR3 runs 16 residues. Germline CDR1 reads SGHNT; CDR2 reads YYREEE (reference sequence). The CDR3 region is CASSTPGLLITDTQYF. In DNA form, the CDR3 reads TGTGCCAGCAGCACACCGGGACTCTTAATCACAGATACGCAGTATTTT.

The rearrangement uses TRBV19 and TRBJ1-5; D may be TRBD1 (5 bases). This CDR3 has 13 residues. V lost 9 bases, J lost 3 bases, and 12 bases lay in between. CDR1 and CDR2 (germline): LNHDA, SQIVND (reference sequence). CDR3 in DNA: TGTGCCAGCTCAACAGGAATCAATCAGCCCCAGCATTTT. This translates into CASSTGINQPQHF.

The J gene is TRBJ1-6, the V gene TRBV7-2; TRBD1 might be the D (5 bases). Germline V CDR1 and CDR2: SGHTA, FQGNSA. The V end was cut by 4 bases, the J end by 11 bases, with 12 bases between. CDR3 length: 13 residues. In nucleotides, the CDR3 is TGTGCCAGCAGCTCGACCCCAGGGCCACCCCTCCACTTT. It translates to CASSSTPGPPLHF.

This chain uses TRBV28 with TRBJ1-4; D might be TRBD1 (5 bases). CDR1 is MDHEN and CDR2 is SYDVKM in the germline V gene. This CDR3 contains 15 residues. Trimming shortened V by 7 bases and J by 6 bases, and 18 bases separated the two germline ends. The CDR3 loop is CASTSGGVGDEKLFF. As DNA, the CDR3 is TGTGCCAGCACCTCGGGGGGGGTAGGTGATGAAAAACTGTTTTTT.

CDR3 residues: CASSRGGEKLFF. The CDR3 DNA reads TGTGCCAGCAGCAGGGGCGGTGAAAAACTGTTTTTT. The rearrangement uses TRBV12-3 or TRBV12-4 and TRBJ1-4; D might be TRBD1 (6 bases). The CDR3 is made up of 12 amino acids. Trimming left V 6 bases short and J 7 bases short, with 9 bases between.

With respect to this clone: This CDR3 fails to terminate in the conserved phenylalanine or tryptophan, so it likely reflects a read error. The limits of the CDR3 on the DNA are not certain, so only TCRdb's listed CDR3 is given. The rearrangement joins TRBV7-9 to TRBJ1-4. Both ends counted, the CDR3 spans 8 residues. Germline V gives CDR1 SEHNR, CDR2 FQNEAQ (reference sequence). The CDR3 sequence: CASSSRCS.

Only one count was recorded for this clone. The chain employs TRBV3-1 (or the pseudogene TRBV3-2) and TRBJ2-4, with 7 positions matching TRBD2. V lost 1 base, J lost 9 bases, and 15 bases stayed unmatched. Germline CDR1 and CDR2: LGHDT and YNNKEL (reference sequence). The CDR3 is made up of 17 amino acids. The CDR3 is CASSQVGGRAGVSIQYF. The CDR3, as DNA: TGTGCCAGCAGCCAAGTGGGAGGGAGGGCCGGAGTAAGCATTCAGTACTTC.

This clone was picked up one time. The gene calls are TRBV3-1 (or the pseudogene TRBV3-2) and TRBJ1-6, with a weak D call TRBD1 (5 bases). The CDR3 covers 11 residues. Germline V gene data show CDR1 as LGHDT and CDR2 as YNNKEL (reference sequence). Trimming cost V 7 bases and J 13 bases, with 11 bases left between them. The CDR3 is CASMGTGPLHF. CDR3 coding DNA: TGTGCCAGCATGGGGACGGGCCCCCTCCACTTT.

This clone was observed once. The V gene is TRBV28, the J gene TRBJ2-1; D ambiguous. The CDR3 runs 12 residues. Trimming pared 5 bases from V and 8 bases from J, leaving 10 bases between. Germline V lookup: CDR1 MDHEN, CDR2 SYDVKM. DNA for the CDR3: TGTGCCAGCAGTCCCCCTCATGATGAGCAGTTCTTC. It specifies CASSPPHDEQFF.

Here the CDR3 DNA reads TGCGCCAGCAGCCAAGAAATCGGGACAGGCCTTTTAAAGGGTGAAAAACTGTTTTTT. It yields the protein CASSQEIGTGLLKGEKLFF. The chain uses TRBV4-1 and TRBJ1-4, with TRBD1 matching 8 bases. Germline V gives CDR1 MGHRA, CDR2 YSYEKL. Trimming at V came to 0 bases and at J to 7 bases, leaving 16 bases not matched to a gene. This CDR3 spans 19 amino acids.

V and J are TRBV27 and TRBJ2-1; D not certain. Trimming took off 6 bases at V and 4 bases at J, with 4 bases between the two ends. CDR3 size: 11 residues. Germline V gene data show CDR1 as MNHEY and CDR2 as SMNVEV (reference sequence). CDR3 loop: CASREYNEQFF. The CDR3 DNA is TGTGCCAGCAGAGAATACAATGAGCAGTTCTTC.

Only one count was recorded for this clone. The V call is TRBV9, the J call TRBJ1-3; TRBD1 matches 7 bases. Per germline, CDR1 SGDLS and CDR2 YYNGEE. Trimming removed 4 bases from V and 5 bases from J; junction bases left unmatched: 9. CDR3 length: 15 residues. CDR3 coding DNA: TGTGCCAGCAGCCCCCGGGACAGTGGAAGAAACACCATATATTTT. Translated: CASSPRDSGRNTIYF.

This clone was seen just once. The chain has TRBV7-3 and TRBJ2-2; D is unresolved. Per germline, CDR1 SGHTA and CDR2 FQGTGA. CDR3 size: 15 residues. V lost 5 bases to trimming and J lost 4 bases, with 14 bases between them. CDR3 DNA: TGTGCCAGCAGCCCGGACGTTATCGGCACCGGGGAGCTGTTTTTT. Amino acid sequence: CASSPDVIGTGELFF.

The CDR3 bases are TGTGCCAGCAGTTTACACTCCTTGGGGACAGGGGAGCTGTTTTTT. It codes for CASSLHSLGTGELFF. The chain recombines TRBV28 with TRBJ2-2; possible D gene TRBD1, 6 bases. This CDR3 is built from 15 residues. CDR1 is MDHEN and CDR2 is SYDVKM in the germline V gene. V lost 2 bases and J 8 bases, leaving 15 bases between the germline ends.

The V call is TRBV6-2 or TRBV6-3, the J call TRBJ1-6; D unresolved. This CDR3 is 15 amino acids long. Germline V gene sequence: CDR1 MNHEY, CDR2 SVGEGT. Trimming took 2 bases from V and 9 from J, leaving 14 bases between them. CDR3 sequence reads: CASSYGPRGSSPLHF. Here the CDR3 DNA reads TGTGCCAGCAGTTACGGGCCGCGGGGTTCTTCACCCCTCCACTTT.

CDR3: CASSLRAGGTVGYGYTF. CDR3 DNA sequence: TGTGCCAGCAGCTTAAGGGCAGGGGGCACGGTGGGCTATGGCTACACCTTC. The chain has TRBV7-9 and TRBJ1-2; the match to TRBD1 covers 8 bases. J lost 4 bases, V lost 2 bases, and 12 bases had no gene match. Germline loops: CDR1 SEHNR, CDR2 FQNEAQ (reference sequence). The CDR3 is 17 amino acids.

CDR3 sequence: CASSAGTNTGELFF. The CDR3 nucleotides are TGTGCCAGCAGTGCCGGGACAAACACCGGGGAGCTGTTTTTT. The genes are TRBV6-2 or TRBV6-3 and TRBJ2-2; a possible D gene is TRBD1 (6 bases). The CDR3 length is 14 residues. V was pared by 5 bases and J by 2 bases, with 9 bases between. Germline V gene data show CDR1 as MNHEY and CDR2 as SVGEGT.

This chain joins TRBV6-2 or TRBV6-3 and TRBJ1-2, with D perhaps matching TRBD1 (6 bases). This CDR3 spans 17 amino acids. CDR1 is MNHEY and CDR2 is SVGEGT in the germline V gene. V lost 6 bases to trimming and J lost 4 bases, with 24 bases between them. This CDR3 is CASSFTGGAEAFYGYTF. The CDR3 bases are TGTGCCAGCAGCTTCACGGGGGGCGCGGAGGCGTTCTATGGCTACACCTTC.

This clone occurred once. The rearrangement uses TRBV6-6 and TRBJ1-1; TRBD1 agrees at 7 bases. The germline V gene encodes CDR1 MNHNY and CDR2 SVGAGI (reference sequence). The trim removed 2 bases at V and 10 bases at J, leaving 4 bases unmatched. The CDR3 is 12 residues long. In nucleotides, the CDR3 is TGTGCCAGCAGTTACACGACAGGGACAGCTTTCTTT. Protein sequence: CASSYTTGTAFF.